This T cell receptor beta chain derives from a study of patients and donors after allogeneic stem cell transplantation. The CDR3 extends over 15 amino acids. Trimming took off 5 bases at V and 0 bases at J, with 11 bases between the two ends. TCRdb re-derived calls from the RT-PCR reads in MiXCR, one entry per CDR3 protein. Of approximately 150,000 distinct CDR3 sequences in the sample, 25% to 35% were seen once. The clonotype originates from a human donor who was either an allogeneic HSCT recipient or a stem cell or donor lymphocyte infusion donor (not recorded which). It is not recorded whose cells these are; they may come from a transplant donor. The chain joins TRBV12-3 or TRBV12-4 to TRBJ1-5, with a weak D call TRBD1 (6 bases). Sequenced input: blood, either unsorted or a sorted T cell fraction (not recorded which). CDR3 nucleotide sequence: TGTGCCAGCAGTACGAACAGGGTTAGCAATCAGCCCCAGCATTTT. It yields the protein CASSTNRVSNQPQHF.